Listed here is a single T cell receptor (beta chain). Antigen unknown. Measured with immunoSEQ multiplex PCR; TCRdb has only the in-frame clones, and not every one. The repertoire has just over 150,000 clones, about 88% of them found once; the top ten carry approximately 7.2%. The data belong to a study of T cell responses to AZD1222 COVID-19 vaccine. General study points: There were mostly white British donors and more females than males, and clonal diversity was possibly underestimated.

The CDR3 has 13 residues. Germline CDR1 SGHTA, CDR2 FQGNSA. Trimming cost V 5 bases and J 6 bases, with 11 bases left between them. The sample consisted of peripheral blood, taken after recovery from COVID-19. This TCR was sampled from an adult who had recovered from COVID-19. The rearrangement joins TRBV7-2 to TRBJ1-5, with D possibly matching TRBD1 (5 bases). Here the CDR3 DNA reads TGTGCCAGCAGCACCAGGGTGGGTCAGCCCCAGCATTTT. Translating gives CASSTRVGQPQHF.